This T cell receptor (beta chain) was sequenced for a study of T cell responses to AZD1222 COVID-19 vaccine. Assay: immunoSEQ multiplex PCR; the TCRdb copy retains only in-frame clones and omits some. The repertoire includes some 120,000 clones, 85% to 90% of them detected once, and less than 30% sits in the top ten. The V gene's germline CDR1 is SNHLY and CDR2 FYNNEI. This CDR3 has 12 amino acids. V lost 2 bases and J 16 bases, leaving 15 bases between the germline ends. Study observations and caveats: Spike-specific TCR breadth and depth were elevated following two AZD1222 doses. Clonal diversity may have been underestimated, and the donors were mostly white British, with more females than males. Sampling captured repertoires only after the peak T cell response. Spike-wide coverage was observed for vaccine-associated CD4 TCRs, with dominant responses at 160-218 and 743-854.

In its sample, this clone was seen once. Its antigen remains unidentified. The origin of this receptor is an adult in good health. The material was peripheral blood, obtained on day 0 of AZD1222 vaccination. The chain uses TRBV2 and TRBJ2-1; D is ambiguous. The CDR3 region is CASSEYRVAFFF. Here the CDR3 DNA reads TGTGCCAGCAGTGAATATCGGGTAGCCTTCTTCTTC.